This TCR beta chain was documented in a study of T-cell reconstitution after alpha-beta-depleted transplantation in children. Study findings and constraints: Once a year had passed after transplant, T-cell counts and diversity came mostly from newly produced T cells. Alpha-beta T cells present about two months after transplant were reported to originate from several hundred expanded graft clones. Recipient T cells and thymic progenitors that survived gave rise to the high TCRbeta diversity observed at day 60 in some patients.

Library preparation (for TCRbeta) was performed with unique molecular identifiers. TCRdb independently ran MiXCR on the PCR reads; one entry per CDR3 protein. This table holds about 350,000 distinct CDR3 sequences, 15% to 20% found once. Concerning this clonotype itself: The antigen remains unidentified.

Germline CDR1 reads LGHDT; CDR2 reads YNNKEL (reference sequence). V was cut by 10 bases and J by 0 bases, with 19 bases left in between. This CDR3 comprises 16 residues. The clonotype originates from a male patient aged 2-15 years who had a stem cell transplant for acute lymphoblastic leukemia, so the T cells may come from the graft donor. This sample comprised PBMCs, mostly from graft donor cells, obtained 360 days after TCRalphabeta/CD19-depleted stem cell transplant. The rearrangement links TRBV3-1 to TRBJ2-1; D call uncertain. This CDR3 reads CATCQGSFRSYNEQFF. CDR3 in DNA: TGTGCCACCTGCCAAGGGTCGTTTCGCTCCTACAATGAGCAGTTCTTC.